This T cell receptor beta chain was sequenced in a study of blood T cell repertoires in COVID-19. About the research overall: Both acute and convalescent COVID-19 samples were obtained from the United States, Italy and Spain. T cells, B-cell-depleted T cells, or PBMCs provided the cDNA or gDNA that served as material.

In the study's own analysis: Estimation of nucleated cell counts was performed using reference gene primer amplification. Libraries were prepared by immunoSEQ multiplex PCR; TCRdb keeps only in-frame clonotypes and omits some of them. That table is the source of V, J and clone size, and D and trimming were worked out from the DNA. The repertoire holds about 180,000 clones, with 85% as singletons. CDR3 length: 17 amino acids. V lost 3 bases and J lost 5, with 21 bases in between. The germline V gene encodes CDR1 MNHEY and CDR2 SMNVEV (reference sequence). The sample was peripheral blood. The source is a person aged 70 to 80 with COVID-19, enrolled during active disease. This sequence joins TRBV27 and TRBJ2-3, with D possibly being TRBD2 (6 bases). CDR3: CASSLGTVHPAGDTQYF. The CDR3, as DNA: TGTGCCAGCAGTTTGGGGACTGTCCACCCCGCCGGAGATACGCAGTATTTT.